Presented here are 3 T cell receptor beta chains from one specimen sequenced in a study of monozygotic twins with inflammatory bowel disease. TCRdb reprocessed the 5' RACE reads, keeping one entry per CDR3 protein, no DNA. This table holds around 370,000 distinct CDR3 sequences. Sequencing was performed on blood. These receptors came from a human donor with ulcerative colitis or Crohn's disease, or a healthy co-twin of an affected twin (not recorded which).

The rearrangement links TRBV29-1 to TRBJ1-5; TCRdb reports TRBD1, a call that lacks DNA to check it against. Germline values: CDR1 SQVTM, CDR2 ANQGSEA. This CDR3 is built from 15 residues. CDR3 in amino acids: CSVTERGGHNQPQHF.

V gene TRBV2 combines with J gene TRBJ2-7. This CDR3 comprises 12 residues. The germline CDR1 and CDR2 sequences are SNHLY and FYNNEI. The CDR3 here is CASSEQIYEQYF.

This chain links TRBV5-5 with TRBJ1-3. CDR1 and CDR2 from the germline V gene are SGHKS and YYEKEE (reference sequence). This CDR3 has 15 residues. CDR3 sequence: CASSLAREYGNTIYF.